The rows below give T cell receptor beta chains drawn from one sample of a study of CD8 T cells in Susac syndrome. A single record per CDR3 protein comes from TCRdb applying MiXCR to the immunoSEQ multiplex PCR reads. The table has 150,000 to 200,000 distinct CDR3 sequences, 90% to 95% seen once. Material: CD4+ T cells from PBMCs. The receptors stem from a human donor with multiple sclerosis. Each CDR3 is given without its conserved first and last residue. Fields, in order: J gene, V gene, CDR3 protein.

j_gene: TRBJ1-1; v_gene: TRBV29-1; CDR3aa: SVGVGDGNTEAF
j_gene: TRBJ2-3; v_gene: TRBV30; CDR3aa: AWSFYTDTQY
j_gene: TRBJ2-3; v_gene: TRBV20-1; CDR3aa: SAAGLGDYGDTQY
j_gene: TRBJ2-7; v_gene: TRBV18; CDR3aa: ASSPPMGDEQY
j_gene: TRBJ2-7; v_gene: TRBV24-1; CDR3aa: ATSDTGTSESEQY
j_gene: TRBJ2-2; v_gene: TRBV24-1; CDR3aa: ATSAGTGVTGELF
j_gene: TRBJ1-1; v_gene: TRBV27; CDR3aa: ASSFGAEAF
j_gene: TRBJ1-5; v_gene: TRBV2; CDR3aa: ASSVEGGPNQPQH
j_gene: TRBJ2-1; v_gene: TRBV5-4; CDR3aa: ASSPPASGSNEQF
j_gene: TRBJ1-2; v_gene: TRBV5-1; CDR3aa: ASSNWDSSHYGYT
j_gene: TRBJ2-1; v_gene: TRBV11-2; CDR3aa: ASSFGGAAEQF
j_gene: TRBJ1-6; v_gene: TRBV7-7; CDR3aa: ASSLDRHSPLH
j_gene: TRBJ2-2; v_gene: TRBV30; CDR3aa: AWSVLGGWKNTGELF
j_gene: TRBJ1-3; v_gene: TRBV9; CDR3aa: ASSGRGTVSGNTIY
j_gene: TRBJ2-5; v_gene: TRBV18; CDR3aa: ASSPAAETQY
j_gene: TRBJ2-7; v_gene: TRBV20-1; CDR3aa: SARGGHGDGTYEQY
j_gene: TRBJ1-2; v_gene: TRBV30; CDR3aa: AWREGVNYGYT
j_gene: TRBJ2-7; v_gene: TRBV27; CDR3aa: ASSRQGYYEQY
j_gene: TRBJ2-7; v_gene: TRBV2; CDR3aa: ASISSYEQY
j_gene: TRBJ2-1; v_gene: TRBV5-1; CDR3aa: ASGLLAGTDEQF
j_gene: TRBJ2-5; v_gene: TRBV20-1; CDR3aa: RVGQGGETQY
j_gene: TRBJ2-7; v_gene: TRBV5-1; CDR3aa: ASSLAPGQDNYEQY
j_gene: TRBJ1-2; v_gene: TRBV30; CDR3aa: AFRTGPGYT
j_gene: TRBJ2-3; v_gene: TRBV24-1; CDR3aa: ATSEPGQGTDTQY
j_gene: TRBJ2-5; v_gene: TRBV29-1; CDR3aa: SAKLSTGPQETQY
j_gene: TRBJ2-5; v_gene: TRBV3-1; CDR3aa: ASSQGAGGKTQY
j_gene: TRBJ2-3; v_gene: TRBV5-1; CDR3aa: ASSFHRDTDTQY
j_gene: TRBJ1-6; v_gene: TRBV20-1; CDR3aa: SATGTGYDSPLH
j_gene: TRBJ2-3; v_gene: TRBV30; CDR3aa: AWSGLGRRSDTQY
j_gene: TRBJ2-5; v_gene: TRBV9; CDR3aa: ASSVGAGGRVETQY
j_gene: TRBJ2-1; v_gene: TRBV3-1; CDR3aa: ASSQDLNRGGNEQF
j_gene: TRBJ2-1; v_gene: TRBV7-2; CDR3aa: ASSLAGTGSYNEQF